The present entry profiles one T cell receptor beta chain with its context. Antigen: not known. In triplicate, each CD8+ T cell subset was sorted at roughly 330,000 cells per replicate. This sample is drawn from a study of CXCR3-negative and CXCR3-positive naive CD8 T cells. General study points: TRB CDR3 properties were used to infer TCR strength, and surface CD5 was comparable between naive subsets. Researchers reported similar TRBV-TRBJ usage in naive CXCR3-negative and CXCR3-positive cells, though memory differed.

UMI-labeled 5' RACE yielded the TRB cDNA libraries. One entry per CDR3 protein, without DNA, is what TCRdb gives after re-calling the 5' RACE reads. The sample totals tens of thousands of distinct CDR3 sequences; its top ten clones hold about a quarter. The clonotype comes from a human donor in good health. Some clones in this sample may be carry-over from other donors' samples. Material for sequencing was memory CD8+ T cells from blood.

The CDR3 loop is CSAEASESSYNEQFF. The chain is built from TRBV20-1 and TRBJ2-1. This CDR3 is built from 15 residues. Germline V gives CDR1 DFQATT, CDR2 SNEGSKA (reference sequence).